This TCR beta chain was captured by sequencing in a study of tumor-infiltrating lymphocytes in primary liver carcinoma. Study summary: Between about 4 and 11 cm across, the tumors were all of stage T1-T3 N0M0.

Looked up from germline, CDR1 is SEHNR and CDR2 is FQNEAQ (reference sequence). The CDR3 runs 16 residues. V lost 6 bases to trimming and J lost 5 bases, with 21 bases between them. The authors made TCR beta cDNA from 500 ng total RNA with a constant-region primer. A slightly modified ARM-PCR protocol with three nested multiplex PCR rounds produced these TCR beta libraries. The opening two PCR rounds, about 10 cycles each, paired TRBV1-TRBV30 forward primers with a C-beta reverse primer. MiXCR was run by TCRdb on the multiplex PCR reads, yielding one entry per CDR3 protein. The profile shows roughly 70,000 distinct CDR3 sequences, 71% of them singletons. Unsorted bulk tissue (roughly 19-30 mg) underwent RNA and DNA co-extraction.

Input material: liver tumor tissue from sampling region 4. Specified subset: tumor region T4, right-lateral pole. The receptor's source is a man aged 40-49 years with primary liver carcinoma and hepatitis B virus infection. V usage is TRBV7-9 and J usage is TRBJ2-3; D possibly corresponds to TRBD2 (5 bases). In DNA, the CDR3 is TGTGCCAGCAGACATACTAGGAGCCGCACTAGAGATACGCAGTATTTT. The encoded protein is CASRHTRSRTRDTQYF. Using reference TRBV7-9 and TRBJ2-3 for the parts outside the CDR3, the full variable domain is DTGVSQNPRHKITKRGQNVTFRCDPISEHNRLYWYRQTLGQGPEFLTYFQNEAQLEKSRLLSDRFSAERPKGSFSTLEIQRTEQGDSAMYLCASRHTRSRTRDTQYFGPGTRLTVL.